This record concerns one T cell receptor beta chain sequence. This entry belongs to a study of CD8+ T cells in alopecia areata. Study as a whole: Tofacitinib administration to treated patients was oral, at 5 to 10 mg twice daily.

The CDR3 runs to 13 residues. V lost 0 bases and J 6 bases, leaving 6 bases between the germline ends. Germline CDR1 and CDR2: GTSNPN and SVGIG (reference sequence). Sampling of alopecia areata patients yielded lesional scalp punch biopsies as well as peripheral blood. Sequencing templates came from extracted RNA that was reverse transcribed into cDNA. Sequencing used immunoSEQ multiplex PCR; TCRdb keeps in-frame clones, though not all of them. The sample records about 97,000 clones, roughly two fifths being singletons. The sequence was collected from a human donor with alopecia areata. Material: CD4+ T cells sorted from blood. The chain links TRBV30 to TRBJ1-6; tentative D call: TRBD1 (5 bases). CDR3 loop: CAWSVRVNSPLHF. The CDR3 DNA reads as TGTGCCTGGAGTGTCAGGGTTAATTCACCCCTCCACTTT. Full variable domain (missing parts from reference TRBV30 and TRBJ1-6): SQTIHQWPATLVQPVGSPLSLECTVEGTSNPNLYWYRQAAGRGLQLLFYSVGIGQISSEVPQNLSASRPQDRQFILSSKKLLLSDSGFYLCAWSVRVNSPLHFGNGTRLTVT.